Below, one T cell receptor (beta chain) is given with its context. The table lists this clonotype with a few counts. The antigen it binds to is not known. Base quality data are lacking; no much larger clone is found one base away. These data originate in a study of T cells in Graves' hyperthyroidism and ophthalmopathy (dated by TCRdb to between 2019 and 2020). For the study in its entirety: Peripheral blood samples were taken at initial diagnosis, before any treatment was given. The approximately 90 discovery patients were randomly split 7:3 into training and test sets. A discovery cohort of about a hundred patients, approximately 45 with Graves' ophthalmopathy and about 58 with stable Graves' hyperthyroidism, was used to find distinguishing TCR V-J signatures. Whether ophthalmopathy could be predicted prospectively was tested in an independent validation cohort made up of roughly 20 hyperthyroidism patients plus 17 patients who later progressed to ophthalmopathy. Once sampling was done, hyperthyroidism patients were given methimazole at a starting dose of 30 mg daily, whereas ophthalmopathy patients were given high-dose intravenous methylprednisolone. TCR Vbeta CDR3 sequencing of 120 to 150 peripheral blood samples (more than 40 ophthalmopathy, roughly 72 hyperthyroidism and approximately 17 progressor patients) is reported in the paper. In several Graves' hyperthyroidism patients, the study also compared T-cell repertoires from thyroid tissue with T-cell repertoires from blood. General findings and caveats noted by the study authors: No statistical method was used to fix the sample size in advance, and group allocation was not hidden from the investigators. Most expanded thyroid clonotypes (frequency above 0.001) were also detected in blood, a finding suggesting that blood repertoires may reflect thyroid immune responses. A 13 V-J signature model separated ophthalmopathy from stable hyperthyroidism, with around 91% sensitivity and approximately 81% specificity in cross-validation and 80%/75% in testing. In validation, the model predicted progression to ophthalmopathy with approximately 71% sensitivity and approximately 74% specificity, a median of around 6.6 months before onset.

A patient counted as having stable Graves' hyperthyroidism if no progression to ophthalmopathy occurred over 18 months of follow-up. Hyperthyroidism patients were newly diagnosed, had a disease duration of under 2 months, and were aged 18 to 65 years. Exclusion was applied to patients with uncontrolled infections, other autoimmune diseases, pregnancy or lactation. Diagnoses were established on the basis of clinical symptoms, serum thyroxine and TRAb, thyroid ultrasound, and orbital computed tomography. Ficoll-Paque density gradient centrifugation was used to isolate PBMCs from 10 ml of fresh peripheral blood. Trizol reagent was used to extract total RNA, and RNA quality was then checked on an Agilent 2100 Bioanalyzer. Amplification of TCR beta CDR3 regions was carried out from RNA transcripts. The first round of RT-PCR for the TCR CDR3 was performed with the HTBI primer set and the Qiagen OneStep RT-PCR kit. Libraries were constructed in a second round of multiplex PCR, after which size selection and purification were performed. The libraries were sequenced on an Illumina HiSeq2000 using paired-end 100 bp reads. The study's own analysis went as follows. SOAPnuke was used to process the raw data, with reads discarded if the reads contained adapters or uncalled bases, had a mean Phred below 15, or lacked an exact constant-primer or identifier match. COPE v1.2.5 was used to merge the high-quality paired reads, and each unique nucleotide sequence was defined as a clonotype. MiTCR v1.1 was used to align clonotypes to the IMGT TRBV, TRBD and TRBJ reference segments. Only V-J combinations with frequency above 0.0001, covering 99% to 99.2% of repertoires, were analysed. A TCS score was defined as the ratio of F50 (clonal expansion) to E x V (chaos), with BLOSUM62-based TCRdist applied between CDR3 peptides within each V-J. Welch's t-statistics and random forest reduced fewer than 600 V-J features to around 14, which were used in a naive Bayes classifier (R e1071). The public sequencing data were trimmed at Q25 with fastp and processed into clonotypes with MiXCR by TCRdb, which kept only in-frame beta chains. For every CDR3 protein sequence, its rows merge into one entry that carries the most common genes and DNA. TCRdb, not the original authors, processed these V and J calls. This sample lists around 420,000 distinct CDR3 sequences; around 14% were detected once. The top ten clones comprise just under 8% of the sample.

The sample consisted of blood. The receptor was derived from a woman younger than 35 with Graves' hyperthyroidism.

The nucleotides are TGCGCCAGCAGTGAGTCCCGGATCGGACGCTACGAGCAGTACTTC. Its product reads: CASSESRIGRYEQYF. The chain joins TRBV10-2 to TRBJ2-7, with the D gene uncertain. CDR1 WSHSY and CDR2 SAAADI are derived from the germline V gene. The CDR3 covers 15 residues, taking in both the cysteine and the phenylalanine. The retained sequence is limited to the CDR3, 45 bases, with the frame set at the first base. Deletion took 0 bases off V and 3 bases off J, with a span of 12 bases between the germline ends.